This T cell receptor (beta chain) was obtained from a study of neoadjuvant anti-PD-1 for oral cavity cancer. This CDR3 is built from 12 residues. Trimming took 3 bases from V and 2 from J, leaving 5 bases between them. Germline V lookup: CDR1 SGHDT, CDR2 YYEEEE. Blood libraries mostly used approximately 450 ng genomic DNA, six replicates each. TCRdb's copy holds only in-frame clones and misses some; the assay was immunoSEQ multiplex PCR. The sample carries around 8,000 clones, 65% to 80% recorded once. The time point is: after neoadjuvant nivolumab, at surgical resection. No culture or expansion preceded analysis of these blood cells. A few counts support this clone.

The rearrangement uses TRBV5-6 and TRBJ1-2; D not resolved. The source of this sequence is a person between 35 and 79 years old with oral cavity squamous cell carcinoma. Sequences were derived from PBMCs, sampled after nivolumab (anti-PD-1) treatment. The CDR3, as DNA: TGTGCCAGCAGCTCTACGAACTATGGCTACACCTTC. As protein: CASSSTNYGYTF.